These 27 T cell receptor beta chains were all obtained from the same sample, sequenced in a study of shared clonotypes between healthy human individuals. Only in-frame clones appear in the TCRdb table, and some are missing; sequencing was by immunoSEQ multiplex PCR. The table lists nearly 1,000,000 clones, more than 75% of them singletons. The sequenced sample consisted of memory CD4+ T cells sorted from blood. As to subset: CD45RA-negative fraction. The origin of the receptors is a man in his late teens or twenties in good health.

This rearrangement joins TRBV5-1 to TRBJ1-6; TRBD1 might be the D (5 bases). CDR1 is SGHRS and CDR2 is YFSETQ in the germline V gene. V dropped 0 bases and J dropped 3 bases, with 7 bases sitting between them. The CDR3 extends over 15 amino acids. CDR3 loop: CASSLAGGYNSPLHF. The CDR3 bases are TGCGCCAGCAGCTTGGCTGGGGGCTATAATTCACCCCTCCACTTT.

V usage is TRBV30 and J usage is TRBJ1-6; 7 bases fit TRBD1. The CDR3 is 15 amino acids. Germline V gives CDR1 GTSNPN, CDR2 SVGIG (reference sequence). V lost 1 base to trimming and J lost 7 bases; unmatched junction nucleotides: 7. Written as DNA, the CDR3 is TGTGCCTGGAGTGGGGTAGGGGGCCCGAATTCACCCCTCCACTTT. This sequence encodes CAWSGVGGPNSPLHF.

This rearrangement joins TRBV5-1 to TRBJ1-1; the D gene is possibly TRBD1 (5 bases). From germline, CDR1 is SGHRS and CDR2 YFSETQ. This CDR3 comprises 17 residues. V was cut by 2 bases and J by 4 bases, with 21 bases left in between. In DNA, the CDR3 is TGCGCCAGCAGCTTTAGGTTCTTTAGGGGCATGGGCACTGAAGCTTTCTTT. Protein product: CASSFRFFRGMGTEAFF.

The V gene is TRBV27, the J gene TRBJ2-7, with 7 bases identical to TRBD2. Trimming cost V 7 bases and J 0 bases; bases outside gene matches: 24. CDR3 length: 20 amino acids. From germline, CDR1 is MNHEY and CDR2 SMNVEV (reference sequence). CDR3 nucleotides: TGTGCCAGCATCCCGTCGGGGGGTAAGGGCAACAACCGACGCTCCTACGAGCAGTACTTC. It is translated as CASIPSGGKGNNRRSYEQYF.

V is TRBV7-9 and J is TRBJ1-6; the D is unclear. V was clipped by 1 base and J by 10 bases, with 11 bases between them. Germline-derived CDR1 and CDR2 are SEHNR and FQNEAQ (reference sequence). The CDR3 covers 14 residues. CDR3 region: CASSLDYEASPLHF. The CDR3 DNA sequence: TGTGCCAGCAGCTTAGACTATGAGGCCTCACCCCTCCACTTT.

The chain is built from TRBV2 and TRBJ2-3; the D gene is possibly TRBD2 (5 bases). From germline, CDR1 is SNHLY and CDR2 FYNNEI. The CDR3 loop spans 14 amino acids. The V and J ends lost 10 bases and 0 bases respectively, with 14 bases between them. The DNA for the CDR3 is TGTGCCACTCGGACTCGATCTAGCACAGATACGCAGTATTTT. It is translated as CATRTRSSTDTQYF.

The chain couples TRBV10-1 to TRBJ2-7; D remains unclear. V was cut by 7 bases and J by 6 bases, with 4 bases left in between. The CDR3 contains 9 residues. Germline-derived CDR1 and CDR2 are WNHNN and SYGVQD (reference sequence). CDR3 in DNA: TGCGCCAGCAAGGGCGAGCAGTACTTC. It specifies CASKGEQYF.

The rearrangement links TRBV19 to TRBJ1-2; 7 bases map to TRBD1. Germline V gene data show CDR1 as LNHDA and CDR2 as SQIVND (reference sequence). The CDR3 is 14 amino acids. V was pared by 7 bases and J by 5 bases, with 10 bases of the junction left unmatched. CDR3 nucleotides: TGTGCCAGTAAGGAACAGGGGAGTTTTTATGGCTACACCTTC. As protein: CASKEQGSFYGYTF.

In regard to this clone: This CDR3 is also generated by other DNA sequences in the sample. For the CDR3, the DNA is TGTGCCTGGAGCTCAGGGCTTGATCAGCCCCAGCATTTT. Translated: CAWSSGLDQPQHF. V is TRBV30 and J is TRBJ1-5; tentative D call: TRBD1 (5 bases). V shed 3 bases and J shed 5 bases, with 11 bases lying between them. Germline CDR1 and CDR2: GTSNPN and SVGIG (reference sequence). This CDR3 is built from 13 residues.

This clone was found once. The chain carries TRBV6-1 and TRBJ2-7, with a possible D match to TRBD1 (5 bases). CDR1 MNHNS and CDR2 SASEGT come from the germline V gene. V dropped 11 bases and J dropped 1 base, with 21 bases sitting between them. The CDR3 is made up of 15 amino acids. The CDR3 nucleotides read TGTGCCGACAACCCGTGGGGCAGCGAGTCCTACGAGCAGTACTTC. Amino acid sequence: CADNPWGSESYEQYF.

The chain uses TRBV6-1 and TRBJ1-5; D perhaps matches TRBD1 (6 bases). Germline CDR1 MNHNS, CDR2 SASEGT. CDR3 size: 17 residues. V dropped 2 bases and J dropped 2 bases, with 16 bases sitting between them. The CDR3 here is CASSEHGGRGGNQPQHF. The CDR3 coding sequence is TGTGCCAGCAGTGAACATGGGGGCAGGGGTGGCAATCAGCCCCAGCATTTT.

On this clone: This specimen includes other DNA sequences encoding the same CDR3. This chain links TRBV12-5 with TRBJ2-3; D uncertain. The CDR3 runs 12 residues. Germline lookup yields CDR1 LGHNT and CDR2 FRNRAP. V lost 1 base to trimming and J lost 5 bases, with 4 bases between them. CDR3 sequence reads: CASGLGLDTQYF. In nucleotides, the CDR3 is TGTGCTAGTGGTTTGGGATTAGATACGCAGTATTTT. The whole variable domain, filled in from reference TRBV12-5 and TRBJ2-3, reads DARVTQTPRHKVTEMGQEVTMRCQPILGHNTVFWYRQTMMQGLELLAYFRNRAPLDDSGMPKDRFSAEMPDATLATLKIQPSEPRDSAVYFCASGLGLDTQYFGPGTRLTVL.

The chain employs TRBV10-3 and TRBJ2-2; D not resolved. CDR1 ENHRY and CDR2 SYGVKD come from the germline V gene. Deletions cut 6 bases from V and 6 bases from J, with 8 bases between. The CDR3 is made up of 12 amino acids. This CDR3 reads CAIRSPSGELFF. The CDR3, as DNA: TGTGCCATCAGGTCCCCCTCCGGGGAGCTGTTTTTT.

CDR3 nucleotides: TGCGCCAGCAGCTTAAGGACTAGCGGGAGGGGTACGGAGACCCAGTACTTC. Translating it yields CASSLRTSGRGTETQYF. The chain employs TRBV5-1 and TRBJ2-5; TRBD2 matches 15 bases. Germline V gene sequence: CDR1 SGHRS, CDR2 YFSETQ. Trimming at V came to 2 bases and at J to 5 bases, leaving 7 bases not matched to a gene. CDR3 size: 17 residues.

V gene TRBV6-5 combines with J gene TRBJ1-1, with 11 bases identical to TRBD1. This CDR3 spans 14 amino acids. The germline gives CDR1 MNHEY, CDR2 SVGAGI. J was trimmed by 6 bases and V by 4 bases; bases with no gene match: 4. CDR3: CASSSPGQGAEAFF. The CDR3 DNA is TGTGCCAGCAGTTCCCCGGGACAGGGGGCTGAAGCTTTCTTT.

With regard to this clone: It may be a read error: a sequence one base away is much more abundant. V usage is TRBV7-6 and J usage is TRBJ2-2; D may be TRBD2 (5 bases). Trimming removed 3 bases at V and 1 base at J, with 6 bases between. Germline V gene lookup returns CDR1 SGHVS and CDR2 FNYEAQ. The CDR3 covers 14 residues. The CDR3 region has the DNA TGTGCCAGCAGCTTCAGCGGGAACACCGGGGAGCTGTTTTTT. Translation: CASSFSGNTGELFF.

This chain connects TRBV6-1 to TRBJ1-4, with D possibly matching TRBD1 (5 bases). CDR3 length equals 14 residues. V shed 2 bases and J shed 5 bases, with 9 bases lying between them. The germline V gene has CDR1 MNHNS and CDR2 SASEGT. CDR3 sequence (DNA): TGTGCCAGCAGTGAACAGGGAGGGAATGAAAAACTGTTTTTT. Translating gives CASSEQGGNEKLFF.

This chain uses TRBV9 with TRBJ2-1, with TRBD2 identical over 10 bases. This CDR3 is built from 14 residues. V was pared by 3 bases and J by 5 bases, with 2 bases of the junction left unmatched. Germline V gene data show CDR1 as SGDLS and CDR2 as YYNGEE. CDR3 coding DNA: TGTGCCAGCAGCGCGGGACTAGCGAACAATGAGCAGTTCTTC. The encoded protein is CASSAGLANNEQFF.

To note about this clone: One junction end does not reproduce the germline sequence, and a read error may be involved. The V gene is TRBV18, the J gene TRBJ1-2; D perhaps matches TRBD1 (5 bases). Per the germline V gene, CDR1 is KGHSH and CDR2 is LQKENI. The CDR3 is made up of 14 amino acids. CDR3 amino acids: CASSPQESLTGYTF. CDR3 in DNA: TGTGCCAGCTCGCCACAGGAAAGCTTAACTGGCTACACCTTC.

This clone came up once. This chain connects TRBV5-1 to TRBJ2-5; no clear D. V lost 6 bases to trimming and J lost 5 bases, with 14 bases between them. Germline values: CDR1 SGHRS, CDR2 YFSETQ. The CDR3 length is 13 residues. CDR3 loop: CASKPSKSETQYF. As DNA, the CDR3 is TGCGCCAGCAAGCCTAGTAAGTCGGAGACCCAGTACTTC.

The chain is built from TRBV5-1 and TRBJ2-2, with D unclear. This CDR3 contains 15 residues. Germline V gene lookup returns CDR1 SGHRS and CDR2 YFSETQ. V dropped 1 base and J dropped 4 bases, with 11 bases sitting between them. This chain's CDR3 is CASSLLQLGTGELFF. The DNA for the CDR3 is TGCGCCAGCAGCTTGTTACAGCTAGGCACCGGGGAGCTGTTTTTT.

This chain links TRBV30 with TRBJ1-2; TRBD1 might be the D (6 bases). The CDR3 consists of 14 residues. The germline V gene encodes CDR1 GTSNPN and CDR2 SVGIG (reference sequence). V was pared by 3 bases and J by 4 bases, with 15 bases between. In nucleotides, the CDR3 is TGTGCCTGGAGCATGGACAGTGTGAGCTATGGCTACACCTTC. Translated: CAWSMDSVSYGYTF.

This clone came up a few times. This chain connects TRBV21-1 to TRBJ1-2; the DNA was not used to check the table's D call, TRBD1. TRBV21-1 constitutes a pseudogene. The CDR3 is 14 residues long. For the CDR3, the DNA is TGTGCCAGGTGTCCCGGGACAGAGACCTATGGCTACACCTTC. Encoded protein: CARCPGTETYGYTF.

This clone has only one observation. This sequence joins TRBV7-2 and TRBJ1-5, with TRBD1 matching over 7 bases. Looked up from germline, CDR1 is SGHTA and CDR2 is FQGNSA. The J segment lost 1 base and the V segment lost 5 bases, leaving 2 bases of the junction unmatched. This CDR3 has 14 residues. CDR3 nucleotide sequence: TGTGCCAGCAGCCCCAGGGGGAGCAATCAGCCCCAGCATTTT. It is translated as CASSPRGSNQPQHF.

In this sample, this clone turned up a few times. The rearrangement joins TRBV5-4 to TRBJ1-2; D ambiguous. Germline CDR1 and CDR2: SGHNT and YYREEE (reference sequence). V was cut by 3 bases and J by 8 bases, with 14 bases left in between. The CDR3 extends over 13 amino acids. The CDR3: CASSSPDEGGYTF. The DNA for the CDR3 is TGTGCCAGCAGCTCCCCGGACGAGGGCGGCTACACCTTC.

This clone occurred once. The rearrangement links TRBV10-3 to TRBJ1-5, with 9 bases matching TRBD1. The CDR3 extends over 14 amino acids. Trimming cost V 4 bases and J 7 bases; bases outside gene matches: 5. Germline loops: CDR1 ENHRY, CDR2 SYGVKD. The CDR3 coding sequence is TGTGCCATCAGTGTACAGGGGGCTGAACAGCCCCAGCATTTT. This translates into CAISVQGAEQPQHF.

On this clone: This likely comes from a read error, as the CDR3 has no conserved phenylalanine or tryptophan at its end. No DNA is shown, since the ends of the CDR3 on it are uncertain; the CDR3 is the one TCRdb lists. The J gene is TRBJ2-3, the V gene TRBV6-1; the table's D gene call, TRBD2, was not cross checked with the DNA. The CDR3 is 11 residues long, ends included. Germline V gene sequence: CDR1 MNHNS, CDR2 SASEGT. The CDR3 loop reads CASSDLPSLAV.